Below, 5 T cell receptor beta chains from the same sample are listed, as sequenced in a study of cytomegalovirus exposure and HLA in healthy donors (TCRdb year 2017). Libraries were prepared through the immunoSEQ multiplex PCR assay. Imported from immuneACCESS, the table was reduced by TCRdb to in-frame sequences with V and J called. These copies leave out some clones; in studies compared against another copy, an unresolved V gene accounts for under half, and the cause of the remainder is not known. This sample holds 150,000 to 200,000 clones; about 81% were observed only once. Roughly 1.2% of the sample belongs to the ten largest clones. The sample was PBMCs. The receptors originated from a woman aged 25 to 39 in good health and CMV-seronegative.

This clone was seen only once. The CDR3, as DNA: TGCAGCGTTACCGCCGTGGACAGGGCGAACACCGGGGAGCTGTTTTTT. This translates into CSVTAVDRANTGELFF. The chain employs TRBV29-1 and TRBJ2-2; 8 nucleotides line up with TRBD1. V lost 5 bases, J lost 0 bases, and 8 bases stayed unmatched. This CDR3 is built from 16 residues. Germline V gene lookup returns CDR1 SQVTM and CDR2 ANQGSEA.

The V call is TRBV21-1, the J call TRBJ2-7; the DNA was not compared with TRBD2, the D call given in the table. TRBV21-1 counts as a pseudogene. The CDR3 spans 17 residues. CDR3 residues: CASSKYVVGSQTYEQYF. CDR3 DNA: TGTGCCAGCAGCAAATACGTCGTGGGGAGTCAAACCTACGAGCAGTACTTC.

CDR3 sequence reads: CASSEDSLNSPLHF. The DNA of the CDR3 is TGTGCCAGCAGCGAGGACAGTCTGAATTCACCCCTCCACTTT. The genes are TRBV9 and TRBJ1-6; tentatively, D is TRBD1 (6 bases). V gave up 3 bases and J gave up 7 bases, with 11 bases separating them. The germline V gene encodes CDR1 SGDLS and CDR2 YYNGEE. CDR3 size: 14 residues.

The CDR3: CASSLTGWGYEQYF. In nucleotides, the CDR3 is TGTGCCAGCAGCTTGACAGGTTGGGGCTACGAGCAGTACTTC. The rearrangement joins TRBV5-4 to TRBJ2-7; the D gene is possibly TRBD1 (5 bases). Germline values: CDR1 SGHNT, CDR2 YYREEE (reference sequence). The CDR3 spans 14 residues. Trimming took off 1 base at V and 3 bases at J, with 11 bases between the two ends.

The CDR3 coding sequence is TGCGCCAGCAGCCAACTCTTTTCGTTACAGGCGGACCTGAGGAACACTGAAGCTTTCTTT. Translated: CASSQLFSLQADLRNTEAFF. The V gene is TRBV4-1, the J gene TRBJ1-1, with D perhaps TRBD1 (5 bases). The germline gives CDR1 MGHRA, CDR2 YSYEKL. Trimming stripped 2 bases from V and 1 base from J, with 26 bases between. This CDR3 region has 20 residues.